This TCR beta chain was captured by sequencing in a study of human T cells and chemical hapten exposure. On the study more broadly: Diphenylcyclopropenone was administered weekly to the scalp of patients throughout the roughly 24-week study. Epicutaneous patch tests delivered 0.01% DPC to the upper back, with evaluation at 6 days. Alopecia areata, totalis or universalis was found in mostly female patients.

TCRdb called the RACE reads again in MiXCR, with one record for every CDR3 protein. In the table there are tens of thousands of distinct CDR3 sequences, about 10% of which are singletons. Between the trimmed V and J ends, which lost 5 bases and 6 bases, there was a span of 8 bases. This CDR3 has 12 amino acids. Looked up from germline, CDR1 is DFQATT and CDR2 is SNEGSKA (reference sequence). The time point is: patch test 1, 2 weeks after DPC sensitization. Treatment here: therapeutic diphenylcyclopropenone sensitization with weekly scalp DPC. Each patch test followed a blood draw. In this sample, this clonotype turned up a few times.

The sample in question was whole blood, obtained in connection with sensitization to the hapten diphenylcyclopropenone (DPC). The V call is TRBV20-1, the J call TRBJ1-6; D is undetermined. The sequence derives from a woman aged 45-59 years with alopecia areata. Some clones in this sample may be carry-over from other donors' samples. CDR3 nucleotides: TGCAGTGCTGGTGGGATTAATTCACCCCTCCACTTT. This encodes CSAGGINSPLHF.